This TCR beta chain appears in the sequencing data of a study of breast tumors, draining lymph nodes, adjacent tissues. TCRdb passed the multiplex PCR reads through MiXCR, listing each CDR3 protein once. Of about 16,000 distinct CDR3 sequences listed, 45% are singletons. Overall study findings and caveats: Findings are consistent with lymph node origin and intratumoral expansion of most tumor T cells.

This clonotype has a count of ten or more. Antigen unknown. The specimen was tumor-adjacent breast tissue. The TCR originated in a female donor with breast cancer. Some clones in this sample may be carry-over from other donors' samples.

The CDR3 bases are TGCAGTGCTACGGGACTAGCGGGCACCGGGGAGCTGTTTTTT. The encoded protein is CSATGLAGTGELFF. The rearrangement links TRBV20-1 to TRBJ2-2; 12 bases agree with TRBD2. Germline V gene data show CDR1 as DFQATT and CDR2 as SNEGSKA (reference sequence). Trimming took 4 bases from V and 4 from J; bases not matched to a gene: 1. This CDR3 region has 14 residues.